This TCR beta chain was documented in a study of cytomegalovirus exposure and HLA in healthy donors. General study findings and limits: No immune exposure information besides CMV serostatus was available. V- and J-gene trimming in TCR beta was tied to a missense DCLRE1C variant by an analysis performed later. Earlier analysis found most TCR beta V segments productive about 87% or about 30% of the time.

The PCR had 60 Vbeta and 13 Jbeta primers. Original methodology: About 11 million of 75 million to 85 million unique TCR beta chains were shared, per a later count. TCRdb's table, derived via immunoSEQ multiplex PCR, lists solely in-frame clones and lacks some. V, J and clone size were drawn from that table, and D and trimming were deduced from the DNA. Of about 140,000 clones in the sample, 60% to 85% are singletons; the top ten hold over 6%. The J segment lost 5 bases and the V segment lost 4 bases, leaving 6 bases of the junction unmatched. The CDR3 is 14 amino acids. CDR1 SQVTM and CDR2 ANQGSEA come from the germline V gene. In this sample, this clone turned up once. Its antigen remains unknown.

The clonotype comes from a man younger than 45 in good health and CMV-seronegative. This chain joins TRBV29-1 and TRBJ2-1; 9 nucleotides match TRBD2. Sequencing used PBMCs. CDR3 loop: CSVVVAGVDNEQFF. CDR3 DNA: TGCAGCGTTGTTGTAGCGGGAGTGGACAATGAGCAGTTCTTC.